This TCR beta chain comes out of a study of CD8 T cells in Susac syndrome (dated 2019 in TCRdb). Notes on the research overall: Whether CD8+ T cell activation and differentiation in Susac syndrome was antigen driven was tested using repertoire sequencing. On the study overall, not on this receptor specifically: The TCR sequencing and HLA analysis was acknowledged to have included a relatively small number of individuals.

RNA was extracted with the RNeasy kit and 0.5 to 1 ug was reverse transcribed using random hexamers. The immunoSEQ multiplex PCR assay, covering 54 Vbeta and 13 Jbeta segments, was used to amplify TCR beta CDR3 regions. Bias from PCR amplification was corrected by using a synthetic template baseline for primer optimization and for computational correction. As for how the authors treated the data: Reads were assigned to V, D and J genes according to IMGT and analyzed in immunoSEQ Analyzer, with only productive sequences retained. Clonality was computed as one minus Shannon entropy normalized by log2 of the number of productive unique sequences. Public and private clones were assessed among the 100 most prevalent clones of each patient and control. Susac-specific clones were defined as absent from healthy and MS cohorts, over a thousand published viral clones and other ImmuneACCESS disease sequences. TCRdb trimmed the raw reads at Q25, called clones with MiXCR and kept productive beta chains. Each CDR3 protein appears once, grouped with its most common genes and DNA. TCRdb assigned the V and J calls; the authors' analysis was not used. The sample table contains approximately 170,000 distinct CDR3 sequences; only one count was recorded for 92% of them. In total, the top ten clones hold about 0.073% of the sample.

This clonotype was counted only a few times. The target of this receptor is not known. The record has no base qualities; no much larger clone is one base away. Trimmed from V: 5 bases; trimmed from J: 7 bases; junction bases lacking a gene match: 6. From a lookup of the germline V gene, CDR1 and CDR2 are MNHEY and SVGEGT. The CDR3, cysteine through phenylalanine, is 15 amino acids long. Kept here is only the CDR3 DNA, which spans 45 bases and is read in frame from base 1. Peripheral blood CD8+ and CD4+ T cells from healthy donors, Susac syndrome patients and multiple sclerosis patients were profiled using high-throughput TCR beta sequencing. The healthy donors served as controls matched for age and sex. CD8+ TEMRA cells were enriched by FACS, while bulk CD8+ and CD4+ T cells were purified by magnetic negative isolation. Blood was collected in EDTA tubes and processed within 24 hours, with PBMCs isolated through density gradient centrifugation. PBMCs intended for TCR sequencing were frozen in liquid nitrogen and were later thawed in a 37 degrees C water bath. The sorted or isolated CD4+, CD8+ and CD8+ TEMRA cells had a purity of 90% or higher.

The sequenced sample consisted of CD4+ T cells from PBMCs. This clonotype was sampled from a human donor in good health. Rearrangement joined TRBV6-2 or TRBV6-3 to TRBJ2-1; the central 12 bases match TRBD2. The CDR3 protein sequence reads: CASSPLGLAGNEQFF. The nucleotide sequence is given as TGTGCCAGCAGTCCCCTCGGACTAGCGGGAAATGAGCAGTTCTTC.